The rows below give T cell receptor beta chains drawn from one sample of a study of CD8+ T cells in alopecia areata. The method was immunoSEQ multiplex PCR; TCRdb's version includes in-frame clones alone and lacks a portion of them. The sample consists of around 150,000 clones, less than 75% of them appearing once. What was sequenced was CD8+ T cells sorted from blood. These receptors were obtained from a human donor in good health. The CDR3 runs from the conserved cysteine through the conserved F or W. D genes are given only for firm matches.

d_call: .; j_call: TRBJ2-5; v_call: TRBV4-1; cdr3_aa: CASSQVGGNGETQYF
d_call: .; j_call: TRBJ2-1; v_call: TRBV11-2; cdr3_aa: CASSLPGKYNEQFF
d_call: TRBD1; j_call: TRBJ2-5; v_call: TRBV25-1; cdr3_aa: CASSEPRDSREAQYF
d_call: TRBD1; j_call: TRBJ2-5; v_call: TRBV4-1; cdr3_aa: CASSHPGQGRSETQYF
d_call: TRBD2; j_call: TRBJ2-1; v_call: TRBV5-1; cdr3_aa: CASSFRTSGYNEQFF
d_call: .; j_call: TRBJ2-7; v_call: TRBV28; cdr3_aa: CASSHYEQYF
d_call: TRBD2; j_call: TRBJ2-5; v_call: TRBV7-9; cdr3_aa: CASSYEGGQETQYF
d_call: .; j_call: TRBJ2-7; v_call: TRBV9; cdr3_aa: CASSVGGGKDEQYF
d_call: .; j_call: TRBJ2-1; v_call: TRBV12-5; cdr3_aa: CASGLGAREQFF
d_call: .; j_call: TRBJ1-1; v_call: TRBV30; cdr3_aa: CAWSVESGLNTEAFF
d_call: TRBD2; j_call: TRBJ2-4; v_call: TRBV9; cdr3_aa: CASSVGSGSAKNIQYF
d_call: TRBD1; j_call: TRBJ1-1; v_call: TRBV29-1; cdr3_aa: CSVATGMNTEAFF
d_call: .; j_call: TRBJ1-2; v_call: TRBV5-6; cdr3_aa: CASSQVGEQDGYTF
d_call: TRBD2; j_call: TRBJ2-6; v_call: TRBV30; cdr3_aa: CAWSGVISGLAGQISGANVLTF
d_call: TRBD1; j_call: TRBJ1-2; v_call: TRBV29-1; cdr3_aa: CSVPSPDRENYGYTF
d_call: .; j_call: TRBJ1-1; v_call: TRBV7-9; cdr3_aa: CASSVGAGETEAFF
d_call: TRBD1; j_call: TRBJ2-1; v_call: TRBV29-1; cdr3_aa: CSVVEGQGASYNEQFF
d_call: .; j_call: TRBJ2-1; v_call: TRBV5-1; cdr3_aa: CASRGGNEQFF
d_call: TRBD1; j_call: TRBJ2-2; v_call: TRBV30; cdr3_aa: CAWTPADRANTGELFF
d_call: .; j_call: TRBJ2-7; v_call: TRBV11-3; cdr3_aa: CASSLDFGANYEQYF
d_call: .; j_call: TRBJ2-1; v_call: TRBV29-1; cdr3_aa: CSVEENLRVNEQFF
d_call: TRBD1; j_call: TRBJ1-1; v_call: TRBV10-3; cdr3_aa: CAISDGVDRGPEAFF
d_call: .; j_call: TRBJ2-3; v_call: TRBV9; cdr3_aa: CASSVAGGTSTDTQYF
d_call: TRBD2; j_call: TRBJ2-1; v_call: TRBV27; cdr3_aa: CASSSVGVHGGDSIF
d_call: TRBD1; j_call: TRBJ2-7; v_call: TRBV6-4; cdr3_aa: CIWDRPFYEQYF
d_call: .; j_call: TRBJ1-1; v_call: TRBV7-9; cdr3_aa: CASSLPRGSMNTEAFF
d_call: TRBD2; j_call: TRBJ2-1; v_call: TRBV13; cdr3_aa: CASSVSGRAKNEQFF
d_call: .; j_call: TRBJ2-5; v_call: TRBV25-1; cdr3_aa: CASSDEREYQETQYF
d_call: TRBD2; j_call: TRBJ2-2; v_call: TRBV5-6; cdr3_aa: CASSFSTLAGEANTGELFF
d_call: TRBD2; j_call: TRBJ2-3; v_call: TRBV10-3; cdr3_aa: CAISEMLAGSPDTQYF
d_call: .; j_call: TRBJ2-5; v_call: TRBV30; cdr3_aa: CAWWTWGKETQYF
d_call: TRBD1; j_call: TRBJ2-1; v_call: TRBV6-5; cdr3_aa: CASSGQGAYNEQFF
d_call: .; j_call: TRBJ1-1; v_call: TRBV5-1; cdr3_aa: CASSLVGDTEAFF
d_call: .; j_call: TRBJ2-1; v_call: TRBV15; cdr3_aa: CATSRAGNDNEQFF
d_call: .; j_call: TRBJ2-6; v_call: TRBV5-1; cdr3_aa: CASSAGSGANVLTF
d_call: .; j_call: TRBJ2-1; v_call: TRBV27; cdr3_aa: CASSLLPGSYNEQFF
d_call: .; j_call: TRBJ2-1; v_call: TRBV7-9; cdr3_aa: CASSSKGGLNNEQFF
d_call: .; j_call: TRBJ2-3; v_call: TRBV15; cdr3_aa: CATSRDRRVEWASAPDTQYF
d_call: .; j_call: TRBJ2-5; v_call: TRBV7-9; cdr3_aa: CASSHPFKLQETQYF
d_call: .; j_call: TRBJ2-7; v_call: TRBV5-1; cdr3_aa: CASSWRASYEQYF
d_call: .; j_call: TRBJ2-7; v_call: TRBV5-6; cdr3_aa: CASSSTYEQYF
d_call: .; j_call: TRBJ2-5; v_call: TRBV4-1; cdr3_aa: CASSQDIVSRQETQYF
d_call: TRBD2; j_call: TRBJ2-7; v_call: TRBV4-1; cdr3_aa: CASSQEGPGGDSYEQYF
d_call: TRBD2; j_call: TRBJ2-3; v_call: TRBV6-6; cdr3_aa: CASSETSATDTQYF
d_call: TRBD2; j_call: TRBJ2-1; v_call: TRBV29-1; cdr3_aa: CSVDGGWGAGEWYNEQFF
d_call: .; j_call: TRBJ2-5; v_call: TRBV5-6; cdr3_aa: CASSTTVETQYF
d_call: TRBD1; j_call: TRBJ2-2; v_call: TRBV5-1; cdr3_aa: CASSSLGTGDANTGELFF
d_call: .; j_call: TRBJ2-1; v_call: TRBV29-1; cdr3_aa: CSVEDLAWRSYNEQFF
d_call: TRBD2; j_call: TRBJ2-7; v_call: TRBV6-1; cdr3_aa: CASSEYGGLAGSPEQYF
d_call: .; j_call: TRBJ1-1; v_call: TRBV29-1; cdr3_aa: CSVVGSAEWRAFF
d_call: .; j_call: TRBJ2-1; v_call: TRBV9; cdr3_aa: CASSAGASYNEQFF
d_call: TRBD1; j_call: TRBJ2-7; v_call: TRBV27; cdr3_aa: CASSDLQGATYEQYF
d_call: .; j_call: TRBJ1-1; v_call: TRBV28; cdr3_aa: CASSFPGANTEAFF
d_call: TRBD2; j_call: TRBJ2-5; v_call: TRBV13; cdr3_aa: CASSLGRTSGDQETQYF
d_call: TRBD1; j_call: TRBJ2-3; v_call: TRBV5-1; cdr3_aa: CASSFGTASTDTQYF
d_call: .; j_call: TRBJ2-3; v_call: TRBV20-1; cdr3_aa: CSATQGDTQYF
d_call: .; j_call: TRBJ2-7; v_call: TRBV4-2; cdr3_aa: CASSQQYEQYF
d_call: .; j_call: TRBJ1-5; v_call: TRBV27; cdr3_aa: CASSLSTNQPQHF